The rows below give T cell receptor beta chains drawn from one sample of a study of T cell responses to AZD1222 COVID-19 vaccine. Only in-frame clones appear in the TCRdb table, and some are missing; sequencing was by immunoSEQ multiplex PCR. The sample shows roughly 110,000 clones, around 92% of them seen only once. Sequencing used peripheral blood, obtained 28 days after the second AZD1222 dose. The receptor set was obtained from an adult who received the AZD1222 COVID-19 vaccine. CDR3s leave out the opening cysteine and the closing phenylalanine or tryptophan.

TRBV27,ASRLTGTSGYT
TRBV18,ASSPPGQDQPQH
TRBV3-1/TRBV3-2,ASSQGTVISGNTIY
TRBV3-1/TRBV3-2,ASSQQGHYGYT
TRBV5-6,ASSLAERGGKETQY
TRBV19,ASSMDRTPDSGANVLT
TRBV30,AWSGQVVTGELF
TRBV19,ASSWTGYVSDGYT
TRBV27,ASSPRAAYSNQPQH
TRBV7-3,ASSLIPERGYT
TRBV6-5,ASRYQGGSGNTIY
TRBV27,ASSPRGIGSYEQY
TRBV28,ASSLFVGAGSEQY
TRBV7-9,ASSFDRASGNTIY
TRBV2,ASSETLGVGTDTQY
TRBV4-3,ASSQDRWTGLLNYGYA
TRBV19,ASSWREGADTQY
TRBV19,ASSIEGRGNNQPQH
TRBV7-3,ASSSGTSGGQTQY
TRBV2,ASSEAREKLF
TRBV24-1,ATSDLWQGFPGNTIY
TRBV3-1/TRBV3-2,ASSHNVDTIY
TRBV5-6,ASSLGGRVAQQPQH
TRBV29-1,SVVPWTGGNNEQF
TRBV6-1,ASSERQGGYNEQF
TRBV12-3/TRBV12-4,ASSYAREDTIY
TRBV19,ASRRGGGATEAF
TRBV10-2,ASSTNSPLH